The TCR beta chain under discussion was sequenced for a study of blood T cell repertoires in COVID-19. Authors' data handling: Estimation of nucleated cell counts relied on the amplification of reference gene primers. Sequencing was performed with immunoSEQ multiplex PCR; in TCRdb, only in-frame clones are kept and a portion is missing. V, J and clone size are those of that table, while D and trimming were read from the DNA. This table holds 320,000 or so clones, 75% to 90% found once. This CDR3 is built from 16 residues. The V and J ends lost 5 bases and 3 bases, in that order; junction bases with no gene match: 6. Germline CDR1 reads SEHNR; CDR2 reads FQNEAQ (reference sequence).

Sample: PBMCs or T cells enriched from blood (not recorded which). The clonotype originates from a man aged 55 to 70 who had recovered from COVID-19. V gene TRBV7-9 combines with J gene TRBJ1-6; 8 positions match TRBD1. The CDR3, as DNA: TGTGCCAGCAGCGCACCCGGACAGGGCTATAATTCACCCCTCCACTTT. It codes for CASSAPGQGYNSPLHF.